This T cell receptor beta chain was captured in a study of blood T cell repertoires in COVID-19. Overall study context: Recovery meant two consecutive negative NP/OP PCR tests, professional clearance, or resolved symptoms. In each case, the material was cDNA or gDNA derived from T cells, B-cell-depleted T cells, or PBMCs.

Individuals drawn from some 25 US areas were about 18 to 95 years old. The ends lost 6 bases at V and 4 bases at J; junction bases unmatched: 11. Germline V gene data show CDR1 as SGDLS and CDR2 as YYNGEE. The CDR3 runs 15 residues. Original processing methods: Reference gene primer amplification yielded estimated nucleated cell counts. Measured with immunoSEQ multiplex PCR; TCRdb has only the in-frame clones, and not every one. V and J calls and clone size are given by that table; D and trimming were obtained from the DNA. The profile shows roughly 230,000 clones, roughly 84% of them singletons. The gene calls are TRBV9 and TRBJ2-5; 8 positions agree with TRBD1. The clonotype was recovered from a man younger than 45 in a cohort exposed to, infected with or recovered from COVID-19 (not recorded which). The sequencing sample was made of PBMCs or T cells enriched from blood (not recorded which). The CDR3: CASTFSTGGGETQYF. CDR3 nucleotides: TGTGCCAGCACCTTTAGCACAGGGGGAGGAGAGACCCAGTACTTC.